The rows below give T cell receptor beta chains drawn from one sample of a study of T cell changes during pregnancy in multiple sclerosis. The repertoire was sequenced with immunoSEQ multiplex PCR; TCRdb's copy has only in-frame clones and lacks some. The sample lists roughly 63,000 clones; around 93% were seen once. Sequenced material: CD8+ T cells from peripheral blood mononuclear cells, taken in the second trimester of pregnancy. The receptors here all came from a female donor with multiple sclerosis, enrolled in a pregnancy study. Each CDR3 is given with its conserved first and last residue. The order of the fields is D gene, V gene, J gene, CDR3 protein. The D gene is left open where the match is weak.

-	TRBV29-1	TRBJ2-3	CSVEVEMEYADTQYF
-	TRBV19	TRBJ1-1	CASNPEYTEAFF
TRBD1	TRBV9	TRBJ1-1	CASSPRTGGTEAFF
-	TRBV9	TRBJ2-3	CASNLGGFSTDTQYF
-	TRBV19	TRBJ2-5	CAIVMGAPAQYF
TRBD2	TRBV7-9	TRBJ2-5	CASVTSPRETQYF
TRBD1	TRBV7-9	TRBJ1-4	CASSLGTGGRKLFF
TRBD2	TRBV14	TRBJ2-7	CASSQDWAGVYEQYF
TRBD2	TRBV7-3	TRBJ2-1	CASSPAGGPYNEQFF
-	TRBV19	TRBJ1-1	CASSPGMNTEAFF
-	TRBV6-1	TRBJ2-7	CASSPIRDTYEQYF
TRBD1	TRBV27	TRBJ2-1	CASRTGGNHNEQFF
TRBD2	TRBV5-1	TRBJ2-3	CASSFRLAGALTDTQYF
TRBD1	TRBV10-3	TRBJ2-7	CAIQTGSYEQYF
TRBD1	TRBV29-1	TRBJ2-5	CSVGGQAQQETQYF
TRBD1	TRBV9	TRBJ1-4	CASSEGDRNEKLFF
-	TRBV11-2	TRBJ2-5	CASSLGPQETQYF
TRBD2	TRBV7-6	TRBJ2-5	CASSNLAGGLETQYF
TRBD1	TRBV15	TRBJ2-7	CATSIGQGGEQYF
-	TRBV7-7	TRBJ2-1	CASSLGGSNEQFF
-	TRBV9	TRBJ1-1	CASSVEGNFVTEAFF
TRBD1	TRBV5-4	TRBJ1-2	CASSWRDRGRDGYTF
-	TRBV7-9	TRBJ2-7	CASSLTGGSSYEQYF
TRBD1	TRBV6-1	TRBJ2-1	CASSVGDRGPWNEQFF
TRBD1	TRBV7-3	TRBJ2-3	CASSGGQTSTDTQYF
TRBD2	TRBV4-1	TRBJ2-1	CASSQPSGNEQFF
-	TRBV6-1	TRBJ2-2	CASMYGQTGELFF
TRBD2	TRBV25-1	TRBJ2-7	CASSEGTTYEQYF